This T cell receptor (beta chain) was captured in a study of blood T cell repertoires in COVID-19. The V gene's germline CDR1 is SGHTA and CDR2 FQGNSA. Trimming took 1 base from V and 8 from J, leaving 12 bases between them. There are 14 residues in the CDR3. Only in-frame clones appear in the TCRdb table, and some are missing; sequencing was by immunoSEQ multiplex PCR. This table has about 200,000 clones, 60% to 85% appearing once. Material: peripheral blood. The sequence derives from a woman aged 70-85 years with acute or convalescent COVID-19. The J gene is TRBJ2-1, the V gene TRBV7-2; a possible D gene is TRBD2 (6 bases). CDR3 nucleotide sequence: TGTGCCAGCAGCTTAGTGATCCCGGGAGATGAGCAGTTCTTC. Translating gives CASSLVIPGDEQFF.